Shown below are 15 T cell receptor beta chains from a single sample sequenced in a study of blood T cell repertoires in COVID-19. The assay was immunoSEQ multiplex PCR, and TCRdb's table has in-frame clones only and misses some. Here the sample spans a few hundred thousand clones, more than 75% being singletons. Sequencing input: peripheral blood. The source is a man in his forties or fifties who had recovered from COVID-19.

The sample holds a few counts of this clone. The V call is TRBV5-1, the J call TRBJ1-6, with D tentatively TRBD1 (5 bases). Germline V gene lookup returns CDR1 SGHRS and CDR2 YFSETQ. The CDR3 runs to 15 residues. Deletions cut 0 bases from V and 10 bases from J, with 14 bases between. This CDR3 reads CASSLDGALASPLHF. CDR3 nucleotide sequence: TGCGCCAGCAGCTTGGATGGGGCCCTAGCGTCACCCCTCCACTTT.

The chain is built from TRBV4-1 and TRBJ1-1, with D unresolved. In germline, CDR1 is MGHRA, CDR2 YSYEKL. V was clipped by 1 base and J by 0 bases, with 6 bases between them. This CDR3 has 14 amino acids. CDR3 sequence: CASSQATVNTEAFF. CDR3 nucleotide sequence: TGCGCCAGCAGCCAAGCCACGGTGAACACTGAAGCTTTCTTT.

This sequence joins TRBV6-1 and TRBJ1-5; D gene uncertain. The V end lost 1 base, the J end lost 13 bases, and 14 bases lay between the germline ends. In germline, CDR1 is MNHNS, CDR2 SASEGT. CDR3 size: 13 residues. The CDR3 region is CASSEVGRTPQHF. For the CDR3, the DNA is TGTGCCAGCAGTGAAGTGGGGAGGACGCCACAGCATTTT.

The CDR3 loop reads CASSDGRERVREQYF. CDR3 sequence (DNA): TGTGCCAGCAGTGATGGACGGGAGAGGGTGCGCGAGCAGTACTTC. This chain joins TRBV6-1 and TRBJ2-7; a possible D gene is TRBD2 (6 bases). The length of the CDR3 is 15 residues. Per the germline V gene, CDR1 is MNHNS and CDR2 is SASEGT. Trimming cost V 3 bases and J 6 bases, with 18 bases left between them.

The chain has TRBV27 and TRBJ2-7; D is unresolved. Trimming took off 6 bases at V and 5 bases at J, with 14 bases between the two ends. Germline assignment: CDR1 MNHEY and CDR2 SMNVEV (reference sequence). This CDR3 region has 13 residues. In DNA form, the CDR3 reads TGTGCCAGCAGCTTCACATATCGGGACGAGCAGTACTTC. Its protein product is CASSFTYRDEQYF.

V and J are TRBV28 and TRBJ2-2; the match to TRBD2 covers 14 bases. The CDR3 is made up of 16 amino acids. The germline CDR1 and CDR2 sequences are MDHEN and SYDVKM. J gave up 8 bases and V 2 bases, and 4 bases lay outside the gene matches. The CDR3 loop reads CASSLGTSGGAGELFF. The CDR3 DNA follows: TGTGCCAGCAGTTTAGGGACTAGCGGGGGCGCAGGGGAGCTGTTTTTT. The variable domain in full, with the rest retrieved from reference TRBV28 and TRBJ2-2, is DVKVTQSSRYLVKRTGEKVFLECVQDMDHENMFWYRQDPGLGLRLIYFSYDVKMKEKGDIPEGYSVSREKKERFSLILESASTNQTSMYLCASSLGTSGGAGELFFGEGSRLTVL.

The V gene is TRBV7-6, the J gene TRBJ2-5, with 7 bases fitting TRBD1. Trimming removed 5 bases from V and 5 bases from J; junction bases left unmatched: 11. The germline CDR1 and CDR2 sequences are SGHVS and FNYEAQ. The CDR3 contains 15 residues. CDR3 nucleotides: TGTGCCAGCAGCCGGAATGCACAGGGGAGCGAGACCCAGTACTTC. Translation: CASSRNAQGSETQYF.

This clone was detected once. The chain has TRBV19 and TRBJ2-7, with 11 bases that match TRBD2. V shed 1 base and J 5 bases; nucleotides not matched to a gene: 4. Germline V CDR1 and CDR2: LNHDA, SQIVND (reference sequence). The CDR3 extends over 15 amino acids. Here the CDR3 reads CASSIVLAGADEQYF. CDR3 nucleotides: TGTGCCAGTAGTATAGTACTAGCGGGGGCGGACGAGCAGTACTTC.

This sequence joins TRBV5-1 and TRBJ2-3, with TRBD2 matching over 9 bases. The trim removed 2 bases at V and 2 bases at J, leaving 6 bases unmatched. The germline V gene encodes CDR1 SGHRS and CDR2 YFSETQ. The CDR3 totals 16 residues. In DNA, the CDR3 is TGCGCCAGCAGCTTAAGACTAGCGGAGTACACAGATACGCAGTATTTT. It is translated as CASSLRLAEYTDTQYF.

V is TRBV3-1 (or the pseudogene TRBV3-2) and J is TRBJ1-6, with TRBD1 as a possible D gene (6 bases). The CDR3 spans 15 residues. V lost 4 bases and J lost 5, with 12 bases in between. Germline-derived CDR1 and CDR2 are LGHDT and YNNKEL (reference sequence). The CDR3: CASSPLRGNNSPLHF. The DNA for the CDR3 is TGTGCCAGCAGCCCCCTGAGGGGGAATAATTCACCCCTCCACTTT.

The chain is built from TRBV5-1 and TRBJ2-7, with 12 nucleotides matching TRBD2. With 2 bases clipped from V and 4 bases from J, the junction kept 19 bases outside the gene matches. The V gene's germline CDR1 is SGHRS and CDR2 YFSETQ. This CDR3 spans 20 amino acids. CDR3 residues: CASSLRTSGIWSRQIYEQYF. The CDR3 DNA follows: TGCGCCAGCAGCTTACGGACTAGCGGGATTTGGAGTCGTCAAATTTACGAGCAGTACTTC. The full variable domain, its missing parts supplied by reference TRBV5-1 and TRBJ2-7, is KAGVTQTPRYLIKTRGQQVTLSCSPISGHRSVSWYQQTPGQGLQFLFEYFSETQRNKGNFPGRFSGRQFSNSRSEMNVSTLELGDSALYLCASSLRTSGIWSRQIYEQYFGPGTRLTVT.

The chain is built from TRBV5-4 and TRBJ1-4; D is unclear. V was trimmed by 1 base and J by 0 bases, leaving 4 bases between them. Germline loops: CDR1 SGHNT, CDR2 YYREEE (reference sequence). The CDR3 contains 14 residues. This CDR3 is CASSLRATNEKLFF. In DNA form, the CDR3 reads TGTGCCAGCAGCTTGAGAGCAACTAATGAAAAACTGTTTTTT.

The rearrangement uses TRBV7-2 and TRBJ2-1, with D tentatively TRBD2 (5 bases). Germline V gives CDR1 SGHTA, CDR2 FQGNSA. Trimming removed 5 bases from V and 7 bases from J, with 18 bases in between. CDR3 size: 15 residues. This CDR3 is CASSPMLGSLNEQFF. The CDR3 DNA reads TGTGCCAGCAGCCCAATGCTAGGGAGTTTAAATGAGCAGTTCTTC.

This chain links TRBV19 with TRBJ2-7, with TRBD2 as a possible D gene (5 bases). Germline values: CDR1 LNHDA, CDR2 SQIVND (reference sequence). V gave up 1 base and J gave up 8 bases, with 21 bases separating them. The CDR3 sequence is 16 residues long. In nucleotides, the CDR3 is TGTGCCAGTAGTATAGTAGGCGGCGATGGGAGTGCGAAGCAGTACTTC. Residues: CASSIVGGDGSAKQYF.

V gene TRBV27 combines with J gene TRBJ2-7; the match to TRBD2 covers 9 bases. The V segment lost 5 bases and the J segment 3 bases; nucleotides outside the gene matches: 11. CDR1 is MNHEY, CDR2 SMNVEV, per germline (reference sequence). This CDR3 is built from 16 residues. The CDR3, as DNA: TGTGCCAGCAGTACCGTAGCGGGAGCGTTCATCTACGAGCAGTACTTC. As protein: CASSTVAGAFIYEQYF.